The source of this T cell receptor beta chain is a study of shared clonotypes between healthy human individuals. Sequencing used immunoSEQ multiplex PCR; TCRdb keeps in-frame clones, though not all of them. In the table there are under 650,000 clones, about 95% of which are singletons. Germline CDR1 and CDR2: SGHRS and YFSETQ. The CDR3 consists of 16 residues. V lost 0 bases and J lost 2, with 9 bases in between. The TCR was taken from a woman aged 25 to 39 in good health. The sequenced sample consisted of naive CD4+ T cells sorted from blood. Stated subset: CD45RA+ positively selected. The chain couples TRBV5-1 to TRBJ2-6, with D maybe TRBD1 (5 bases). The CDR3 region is CASSLVAGTGANVLTF. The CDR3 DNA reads TGCGCCAGCAGCTTGGTAGCAGGGACTGGGGCCAACGTCCTGACTTTC.